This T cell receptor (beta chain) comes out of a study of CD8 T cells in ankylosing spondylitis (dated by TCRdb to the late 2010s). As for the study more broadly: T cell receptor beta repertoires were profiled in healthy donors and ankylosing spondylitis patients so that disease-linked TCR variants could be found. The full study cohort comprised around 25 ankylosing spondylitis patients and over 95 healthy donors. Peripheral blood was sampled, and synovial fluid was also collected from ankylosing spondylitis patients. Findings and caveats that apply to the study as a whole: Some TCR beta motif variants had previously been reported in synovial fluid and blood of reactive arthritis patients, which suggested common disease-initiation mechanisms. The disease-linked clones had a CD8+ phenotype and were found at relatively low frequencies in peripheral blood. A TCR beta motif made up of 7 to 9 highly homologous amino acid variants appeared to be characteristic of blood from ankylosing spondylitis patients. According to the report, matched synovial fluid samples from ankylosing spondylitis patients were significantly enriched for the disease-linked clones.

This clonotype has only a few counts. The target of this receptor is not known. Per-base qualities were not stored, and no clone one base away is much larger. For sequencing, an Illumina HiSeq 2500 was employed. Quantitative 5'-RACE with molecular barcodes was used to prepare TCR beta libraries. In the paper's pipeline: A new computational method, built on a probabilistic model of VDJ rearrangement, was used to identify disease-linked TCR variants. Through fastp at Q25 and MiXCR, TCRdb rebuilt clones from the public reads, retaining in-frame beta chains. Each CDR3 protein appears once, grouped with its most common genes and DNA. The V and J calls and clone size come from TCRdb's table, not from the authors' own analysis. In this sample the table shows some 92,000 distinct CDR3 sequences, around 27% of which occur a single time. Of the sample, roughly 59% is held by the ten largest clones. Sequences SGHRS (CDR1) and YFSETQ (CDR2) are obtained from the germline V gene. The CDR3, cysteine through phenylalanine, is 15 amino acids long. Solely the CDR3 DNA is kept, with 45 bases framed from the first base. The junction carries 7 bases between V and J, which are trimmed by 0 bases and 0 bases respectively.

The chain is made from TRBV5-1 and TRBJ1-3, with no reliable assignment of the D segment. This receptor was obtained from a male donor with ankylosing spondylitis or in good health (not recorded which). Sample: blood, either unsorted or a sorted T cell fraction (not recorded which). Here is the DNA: TGCGCCAGCAGCTTGGCCACGGGCTCTGGAAACACCATATATTTT. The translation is CASSLATGSGNTIYF. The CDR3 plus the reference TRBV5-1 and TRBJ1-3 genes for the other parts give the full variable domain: KAGVTQTPRYLIKTRGQQVTLSCSPISGHRSVSWYQQTPGQGLQFLFEYFSETQRNKGNFPGRFSGRQFSNSRSEMNVSTLELGDSALYLCASSLATGSGNTIYFGEGSWLTVV.